This TCR beta chain was sequenced during a study of blood T cell repertoires in COVID-19. Study details: Sites across the United States, Italy and Spain contributed samples from acute and convalescent COVID-19. In each case, the material was cDNA or gDNA derived from T cells, B-cell-depleted T cells, or PBMCs.

The authors' processing: Cell counts per sample came from amplifying reference gene primers. Method: immunoSEQ multiplex PCR; TCRdb's copy keeps in-frame clones and lacks some. V and J calls plus clone size are reproduced from that table; the DNA served to infer D and trimming. In the table there are about 200,000 clones, roughly 80% of which are singletons. Germline loops: CDR1 LGHNA, CDR2 YNFKEQ. Trimming took off 1 base at V and 2 bases at J, with 10 bases between the two ends. This CDR3 is built from 15 residues. The gene calls are TRBV4-2 and TRBJ2-3; possibly TRBD1 for D (5 bases). The sequencing input was peripheral blood. This clonotype originated in a woman older than 75 with acute or convalescent COVID-19. The CDR3 bases are TGTGCCAGCAGCCAAGGGGGCTCTGCCACAGATACGCAGTATTTT. It encodes CASSQGGSATDTQYF.